These 4 T cell receptor beta chains were sequenced from one sample in a study of identical twins. TCRdb ran MiXCR on the 5' RACE reads and lists one entry per CDR3 protein. The sample lists around 370,000 distinct CDR3 sequences, roughly 10% occurring once. Sequenced input: naive T cells sorted from blood. The receptors were gathered from a woman between 50 and 59 years old in good health.

This clonotype was seen more than once but under ten times. The rearrangement uses TRBV29-1 and TRBJ2-7; possibly TRBD2 for D (5 bases). The V end lost 7 bases, the J end lost 1 base, and 14 bases lay between the germline ends. The CDR3 totals 13 residues. The V gene's germline CDR1 is SQVTM and CDR2 ANQGSEA. CDR3 sequence (DNA): TGCAGCGCCCTTCCTCGAGGGTCCTACGAGCAGTACTTC. It translates to CSALPRGSYEQYF.

The rearrangement links TRBV29-1 to TRBJ1-3; D is unclear. CDR3 length: 13 residues. CDR1 SQVTM and CDR2 ANQGSEA come from the germline V gene. The V and J ends lost 3 bases and 0 bases respectively, with 6 bases between them. This chain's CDR3 is CSVELSSGNTIYF. DNA of the CDR3: TGCAGCGTTGAGTTAAGCTCTGGAAACACCATATATTTT.

V and J are TRBV4-1 and TRBJ2-7, with D tentatively TRBD1 or TRBD2 (6 bases each). CDR3 length: 15 residues. Germline CDR1 and CDR2: MGHRA and YSYEKL. Trimming stripped 1 base from V and 3 bases from J, with 13 bases between. In DNA, the CDR3 is TGCGCCAGCAGCCAAGTTGGGGGGCGAAACTACGAGCAGTACGTC. Translation gives CASSQVGGRNYEQYV.

The J gene is TRBJ2-2, the V gene TRBV24-1; 12 nucleotides agree with TRBD1. CDR3 length: 17 residues. Germline loops: CDR1 KGHDR, CDR2 SFDVKD. The J segment lost 7 bases and the V segment lost 5 bases, leaving 10 bases of the junction unmatched. For the CDR3, the DNA is TGTGCCACCAGTGGCGGGACAGGGGGCGTGAGGGTCGGGGAGCTGTTTTTT. Amino acids: CATSGGTGGVRVGELFF.